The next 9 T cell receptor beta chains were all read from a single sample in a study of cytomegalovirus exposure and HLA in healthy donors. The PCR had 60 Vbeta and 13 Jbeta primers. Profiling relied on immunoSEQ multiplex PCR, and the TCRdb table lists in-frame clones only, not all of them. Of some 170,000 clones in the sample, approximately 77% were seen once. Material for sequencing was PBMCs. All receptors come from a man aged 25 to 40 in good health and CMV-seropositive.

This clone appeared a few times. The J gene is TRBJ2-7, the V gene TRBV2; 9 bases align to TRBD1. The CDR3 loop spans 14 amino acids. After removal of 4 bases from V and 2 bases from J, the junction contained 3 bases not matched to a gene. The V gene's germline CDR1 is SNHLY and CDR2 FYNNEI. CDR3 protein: CASSGGQGAYEQYF. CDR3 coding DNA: TGTGCCAGCAGTGGGGGACAGGGCGCCTACGAGCAGTACTTC.

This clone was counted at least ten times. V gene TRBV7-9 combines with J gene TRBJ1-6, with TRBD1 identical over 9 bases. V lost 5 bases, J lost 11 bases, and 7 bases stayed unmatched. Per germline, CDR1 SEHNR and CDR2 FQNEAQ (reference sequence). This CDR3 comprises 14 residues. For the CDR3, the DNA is TGTGCCAGCAGCGAATGGACAGGGGACCCACCCCTCCACTTT. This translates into CASSEWTGDPPLHF. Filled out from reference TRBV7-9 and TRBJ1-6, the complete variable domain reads DTGVSQNPRHKITKRGQNVTFRCDPISEHNRLYWYRQTLGQGPEFLTYFQNEAQLEKSRLLSDRFSAERPKGSFSTLEIQRTEQGDSAMYLCASSEWTGDPPLHFGNGTRLTVT.

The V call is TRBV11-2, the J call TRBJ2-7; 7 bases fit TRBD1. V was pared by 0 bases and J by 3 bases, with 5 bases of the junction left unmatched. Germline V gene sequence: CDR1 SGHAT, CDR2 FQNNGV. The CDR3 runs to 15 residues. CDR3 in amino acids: CASSLEQGLFYEQYF. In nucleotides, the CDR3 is TGTGCCAGCAGCTTAGAACAGGGGCTGTTCTACGAGCAGTACTTC.

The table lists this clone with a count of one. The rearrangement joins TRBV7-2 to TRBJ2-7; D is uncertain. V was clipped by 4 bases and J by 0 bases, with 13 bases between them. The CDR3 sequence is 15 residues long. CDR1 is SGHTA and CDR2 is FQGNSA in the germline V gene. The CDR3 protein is CASSSDSSSSYEQYF. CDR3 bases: TGTGCCAGCAGCTCTGACTCTTCTAGCTCCTACGAGCAGTACTTC.

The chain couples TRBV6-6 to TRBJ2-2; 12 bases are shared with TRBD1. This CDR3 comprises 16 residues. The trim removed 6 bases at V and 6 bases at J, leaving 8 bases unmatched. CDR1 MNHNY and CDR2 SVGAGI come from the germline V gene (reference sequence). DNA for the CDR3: TGTGCCAGCAGGCCCCGCGGGACAGGGGGCCCCGGGGAGCTGTTTTTT. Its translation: CASRPRGTGGPGELFF.

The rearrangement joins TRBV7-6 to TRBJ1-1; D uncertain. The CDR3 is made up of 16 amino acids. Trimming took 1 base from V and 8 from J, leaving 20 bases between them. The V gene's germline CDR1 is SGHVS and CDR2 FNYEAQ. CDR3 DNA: TGTGCCAGCAGCTTAGAGCCAGGCTTTACCAACGAAGAAGCTTTCTTT. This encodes CASSLEPGFTNEEAFF.

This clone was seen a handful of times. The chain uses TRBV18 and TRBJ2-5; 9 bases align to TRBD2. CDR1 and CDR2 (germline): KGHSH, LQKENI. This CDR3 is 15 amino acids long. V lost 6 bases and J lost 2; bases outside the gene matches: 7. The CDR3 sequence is CASSPLSGGQETQYF. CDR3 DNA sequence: TGTGCCAGCTCCCCCCTAAGCGGGGGGCAAGAGACCCAGTACTTC.

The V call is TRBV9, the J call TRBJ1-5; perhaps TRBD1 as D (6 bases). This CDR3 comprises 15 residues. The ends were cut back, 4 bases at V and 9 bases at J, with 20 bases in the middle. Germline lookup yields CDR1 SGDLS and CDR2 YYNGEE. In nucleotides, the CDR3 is TGTGCCAGCAGCCCAGCCCCACAAACAGGGCGGCCCCAGCATTTT. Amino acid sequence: CASSPAPQTGRPQHF.

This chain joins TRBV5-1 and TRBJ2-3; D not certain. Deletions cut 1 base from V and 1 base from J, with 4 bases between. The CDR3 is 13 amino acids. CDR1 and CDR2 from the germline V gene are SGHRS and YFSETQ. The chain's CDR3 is CASSLSGTDTQYF. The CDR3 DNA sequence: TGCGCCAGCAGCTTGTCCGGCACAGATACGCAGTATTTT.